These T cell receptor beta chains were read from a single sample in a study of chemoradiotherapy in HPV16-positive cancers. Libraries were prepared by immunoSEQ multiplex PCR; TCRdb keeps only in-frame clonotypes and omits some of them. Here the sample spans a few hundred clones, roughly 80% being singletons. This sample comprised tumor tissue, obtained from a patient who underwent chemoradiotherapy. These receptor sequences come from a human donor with HPV-associated anogenital cancer. CDR3s include the opening cysteine and the closing phenylalanine or tryptophan.

V gene: TRBV7-6
CDR3 protein: CASSPGLAGGLYEQFF

V gene: TRBV19
CDR3 protein: CASSIPRSSGNTIYF

V gene: TRBV6-4
CDR3 protein: CASSDSSGGLNEQFF

V gene: TRBV5-6
CDR3 protein: CASSPRGVGRTEAFF

V gene: TRBV7-8
CDR3 protein: CASSPGFGLNEKLFF

V gene: TRBV29-1
CDR3 protein: CSVDGREWTEAFF

V gene: TRBV10-3
CDR3 protein: CAISDGRNSNQPQHF

V gene: TRBV18
CDR3 protein: CASSLTSRENTEAFF

V gene: TRBV27
CDR3 protein: CASSLSGDAVYEQYF

V gene: TRBV4-3
CDR3 protein: CASSQDVAGSYNEQFF

V gene: TRBV13
CDR3 protein: CASSLADHYRVSGNTIYF

V gene: TRBV9
CDR3 protein: CASNDANMNTEAFF

V gene: TRBV25-1
CDR3 protein: CASKTELNTEAFF

V gene: TRBV25-1
CDR3 protein: CASSIKEGNQPQHF

V gene: TRBV6-5
CDR3 protein: CASGDGSGGANVLTF

V gene: TRBV25-1
CDR3 protein: CASSSLNYGYTF

V gene: TRBV6-4
CDR3 protein: CASSDSLGASDTQYF

V gene: TRBV9
CDR3 protein: CASSAAGANYGYTF

V gene: TRBV10-3
CDR3 protein: CAISESRASGGAKDEQFF

V gene: TRBV18
CDR3 protein: CASRGPETEAFF

V gene: TRBV7-7
CDR3 protein: CASSLAQGQHEQYF

V gene: TRBV19
CDR3 protein: CASSIFFQETQYF

V gene: TRBV6-5
CDR3 protein: CASRQGNGNQPQHF

V gene: TRBV7-9
CDR3 protein: CASSPPGQINTEAFF

V gene: TRBV19
CDR3 protein: CASSDGARGNQPQHF

V gene: TRBV7-2
CDR3 protein: CASSPTSGNYNEQFF

V gene: TRBV5-4
CDR3 protein: CASSSGTFRETQYF

V gene: TRBV6-6
CDR3 protein: CASKHDRDYTGELFF

V gene: TRBV25-1
CDR3 protein: CASSGSGDVYEQYF

V gene: TRBV27
CDR3 protein: CASSLSGLDGYTF

V gene: TRBV2
CDR3 protein: CASSATSGGYNEQFF